These 12 T cell receptor beta chains originate from one sample sequenced in a study of metastatic and nonmetastatic thyroid tumors. Thyroid surgery took place with no prior treatment in any patient. TCRdb re-analyzed the PCR reads through MiXCR. Among tens of thousands of clones listed, under 30% were seen once. What was sequenced was blood. Receptors originate from a female donor with papillary thyroid cancer or a benign thyroid nodule (not recorded which). Some clones in this sample may be carry-over from other donors' samples.

This clone was seen repeatedly, ten times or more. V and J are TRBV11-1 and TRBJ2-1; 9 bases are a match to TRBD1. The CDR3 is 15 residues long. V was pared by 3 bases and J by 9 bases, with 9 bases of the junction left unmatched. CDR1 is SGHAT, CDR2 FQDESV, per germline (reference sequence). The CDR3 DNA is TGTGCCAGCAGCTTTAAGGGACAGGGAGGAAGTGAGCAGTTCTTC. It encodes CASSFKGQGGSEQFF.

This clone was picked up many times. J is TRBJ2-3 and V is TRBV6-1, with 15 bases identical to TRBD2. The germline gives CDR1 MNHNS, CDR2 SASEGT. Trimming cost V 7 bases and J 5 bases; bases outside gene matches: 7. CDR3 length: 16 residues. This chain's CDR3 is CASMGRTSGRGDTQYF. CDR3 nucleotide sequence: TGTGCCAGCATGGGAAGGACTAGCGGGAGGGGAGATACGCAGTATTTT.

This clone was counted at least ten times. This chain links TRBV7-9 with TRBJ2-2; no firm D call. V was pared by 5 bases and J by 3 bases, with 13 bases between. Germline-derived CDR1 and CDR2 are SEHNR and FQNEAQ (reference sequence). The CDR3 extends over 15 amino acids. CDR3 DNA sequence: TGTGCCAGCAGCAGTATAGAGTTCTACACCGGGGAGCTGTTTTTT. It is translated as CASSSIEFYTGELFF.

This clone has more than one count but fewer than ten. The chain couples TRBV19 to TRBJ2-1, with a possible D match to TRBD2 (5 bases). CDR3 size: 15 residues. CDR1 is LNHDA, CDR2 SQIVND, per germline (reference sequence). The germline V and J ends were trimmed by 5 bases and 3 bases, with 14 bases remaining between them. CDR3 protein: CASSPAERSYNEQFF. The CDR3 region has the DNA TGTGCCAGTAGTCCTGCTGAGCGGAGCTACAATGAGCAGTTCTTC.

This clone was observed at least ten times. The V and J genes are TRBV5-8 and TRBJ2-5; D call uncertain. The germline gives CDR1 SGHTS, CDR2 YDEGEE. Deletions cut 1 base from V and 2 bases from J, with 12 bases between. This CDR3 is 15 amino acids long. In DNA, the CDR3 is TGTGCCAGCAGCTTGACTGCGACGCAACAAGAGACCCAGTACTTC. This translates into CASSLTATQQETQYF.

With regard to this clone: Possible read error: a much larger clone is one base away. The chain's CDR3 is CASSLVGCDEQFF. The CDR3 nucleotides are TGTGCCAGCAGCTTGGTTGGGTGCGATGAGCAGTTCTTC. The chain uses TRBV5-6 and TRBJ2-1; D gene unclear. This CDR3 contains 13 residues. Trimming stripped 0 bases from V and 8 bases from J, with 9 bases between. Per germline, CDR1 SGHDT and CDR2 YYEEEE.

By share of the sample, this clone is medium-sized. The gene calls are TRBV5-1 and TRBJ2-1, with D maybe TRBD1 (6 bases). The CDR3 is 15 residues long. Germline V lookup: CDR1 SGHRS, CDR2 YFSETQ. Trimming cost V 1 base and J 4 bases, with 12 bases left between them. CDR3 nucleotides: TGCGCCAGCAGCTTGTTCAGGGGCCAATACAATGAGCAGTTCTTC. It encodes CASSLFRGQYNEQFF.

The table lists this clone with a count of one. This chain uses TRBV10-3 with TRBJ2-7; D is perhaps TRBD1 (5 bases). With 0 bases removed from V and 10 bases from J, the gap between germline ends came to 28 bases. Germline values: CDR1 ENHRY, CDR2 SYGVKD. The CDR3 is 18 residues long. CDR3 amino acids: CAISESSSIAQVGFGQYF. CDR3 DNA sequence: TGTGCCATCAGTGAGTCTTCATCGATTGCACAGGTCGGTTTCGGACAGTACTTC.

V usage is TRBV11-2 and J usage is TRBJ2-3, with 7 bases fitting TRBD2. Germline V gene lookup returns CDR1 SGHAT and CDR2 FQNNGV. The CDR3 is made up of 16 amino acids. Trimming took 1 base from V and 2 from J; bases not matched to a gene: 6. CDR3 DNA: TGTGCCAGCAGCTTAGGATCTAGCGGCTACACAGATACGCAGTATTTT. Its translation: CASSLGSSGYTDTQYF. The variable domain in full, with the rest retrieved from reference TRBV11-2 and TRBJ2-3, is EAGVAQSPRYKIIEKRQSVAFWCNPISGHATLYWYQQILGQGPKLLIQFQNNGVVDDSQLPKDRFSAERLKGVDSTLKIQPAKLEDSAVYLCASSLGSSGYTDTQYFGPGTRLTVL.

This clone was recorded at least ten times. The rearrangement links TRBV27 to TRBJ1-4; 7 bases agree with TRBD1. Trimming cost V 1 base and J 8 bases; bases outside gene matches: 7. CDR1 is MNHEY, CDR2 SMNVEV, per germline (reference sequence). This CDR3 is 15 amino acids long. CDR3 protein: CASSLFAGGAEKLFF. CDR3 nucleotides: TGTGCCAGCAGTTTATTTGCAGGGGGAGCCGAAAAACTGTTTTTT.

This clone appeared many times. The gene calls are TRBV5-5 and TRBJ2-7; 8 bases are a match to TRBD2. Germline lookup yields CDR1 SGHKS and CDR2 YYEKEE (reference sequence). After removal of 4 bases from V and 0 bases from J, the junction contained 9 bases not matched to a gene. The CDR3 has 16 amino acids. The CDR3 region has the DNA TGTGCCAGCAGCCTTATAGCGGGGTGGAGCTCCTACGAGCAGTACGTC. Translation gives CASSLIAGWSSYEQYV.

On this clone itself: This could be a read error, since a much larger clone is one nucleotide away. The same CDR3 also results from other DNA sequences found in this sample. The chain recombines TRBV9 with TRBJ2-5; D is unclear. This CDR3 contains 15 residues. The germline gives CDR1 SGDLS, CDR2 YYNGEE. Deletions cut 0 bases from V and 4 bases from J, with 13 bases between. This chain's CDR3 is CASSVAKGSPETQYF. The CDR3 DNA sequence: TGTGCCAGCAGCGTAGCCAAAGGTAGCCCAGAGACCCAGTACTTC.